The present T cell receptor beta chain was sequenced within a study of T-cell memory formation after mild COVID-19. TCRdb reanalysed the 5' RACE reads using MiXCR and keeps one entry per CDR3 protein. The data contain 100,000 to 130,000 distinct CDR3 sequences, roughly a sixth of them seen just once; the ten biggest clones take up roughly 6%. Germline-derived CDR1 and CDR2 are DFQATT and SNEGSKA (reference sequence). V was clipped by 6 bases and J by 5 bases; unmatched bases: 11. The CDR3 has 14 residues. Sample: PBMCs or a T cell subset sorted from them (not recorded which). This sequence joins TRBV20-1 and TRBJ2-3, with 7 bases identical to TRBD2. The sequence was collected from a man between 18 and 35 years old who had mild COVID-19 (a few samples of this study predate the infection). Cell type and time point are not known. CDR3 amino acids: CSATGGSGGDTQYF. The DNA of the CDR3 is TGCAGTGCCACCGGGGGGTCCGGGGGAGATACGCAGTATTTT.